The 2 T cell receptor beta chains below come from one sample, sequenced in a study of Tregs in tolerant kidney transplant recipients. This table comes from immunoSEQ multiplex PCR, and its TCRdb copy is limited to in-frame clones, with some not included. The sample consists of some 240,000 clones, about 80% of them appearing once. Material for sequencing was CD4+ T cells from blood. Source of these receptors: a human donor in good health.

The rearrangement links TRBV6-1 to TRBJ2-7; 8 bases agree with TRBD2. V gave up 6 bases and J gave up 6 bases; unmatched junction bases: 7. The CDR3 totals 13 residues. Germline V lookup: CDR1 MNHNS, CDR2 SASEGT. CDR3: CASSPGTRVEQYF. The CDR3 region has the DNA TGTGCCAGCAGCCCCGGGACTAGAGTCGAGCAGTACTTC.

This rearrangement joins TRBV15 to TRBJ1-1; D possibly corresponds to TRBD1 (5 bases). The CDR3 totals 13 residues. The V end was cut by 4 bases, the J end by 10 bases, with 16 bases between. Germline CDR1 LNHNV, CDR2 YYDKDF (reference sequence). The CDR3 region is CATSIGGPVIAFF. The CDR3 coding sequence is TGTGCCACCAGCATCGGGGGACCGGTTATAGCTTTCTTT. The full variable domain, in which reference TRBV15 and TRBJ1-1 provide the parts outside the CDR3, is DAMVIQNPRYQVTQFGKPVTLSCSQTLNHNVMYWYQQKSSQAPKLLFHYYDKDFNNEADTPDNFQSRRPNTSFCFLDIRSPGLGDTAMYLCATSIGGPVIAFFGQGTRLTVV.